This TCR beta chain is drawn from a study of T cells after yellow fever vaccination. It was through 5'RACE template switching that TCR cDNA was made, with a universal primer site and UMIs added. TCRdb redid the calling of the 5' RACE reads with MiXCR, one entry per CDR3 protein. The sample lists 300,000 or so distinct CDR3 sequences, roughly 13% occurring once. This clonotype was found a few times. The CDR3 runs to 13 residues. V was cut by 0 bases and J by 3 bases, with 3 bases left in between. The source was CD4+ T cells sorted from PBMCs, collected 45 days after the yellow fever booster vaccination. The sequence was obtained from a man younger than 45 who received the YFV17D yellow fever vaccine. The rearrangement uses TRBV12-3 or TRBV12-4 and TRBJ1-5; D is unclear. The CDR3 DNA follows: TGTGCCAGCAGTTTAGCCAACAATCAGCCCCAGCATTTT. This translates into CASSLANNQPQHF.